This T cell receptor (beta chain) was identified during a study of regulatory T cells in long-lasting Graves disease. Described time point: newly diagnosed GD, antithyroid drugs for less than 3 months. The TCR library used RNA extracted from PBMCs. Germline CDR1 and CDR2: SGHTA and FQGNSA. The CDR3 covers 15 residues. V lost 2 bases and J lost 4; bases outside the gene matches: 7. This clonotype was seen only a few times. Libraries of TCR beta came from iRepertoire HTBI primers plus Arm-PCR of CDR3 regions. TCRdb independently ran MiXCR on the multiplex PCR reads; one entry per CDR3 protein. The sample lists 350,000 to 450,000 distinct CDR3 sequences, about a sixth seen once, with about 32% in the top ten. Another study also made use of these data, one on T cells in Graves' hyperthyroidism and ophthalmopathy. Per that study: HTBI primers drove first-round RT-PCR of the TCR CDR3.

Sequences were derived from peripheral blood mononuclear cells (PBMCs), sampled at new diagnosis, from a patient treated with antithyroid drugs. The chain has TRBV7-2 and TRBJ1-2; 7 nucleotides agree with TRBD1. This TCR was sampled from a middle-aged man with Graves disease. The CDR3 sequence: CASSLIKGQIYGYTF. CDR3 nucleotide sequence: TGTGCCAGCAGCTTAATAAAGGGACAGATCTATGGCTACACCTTC.